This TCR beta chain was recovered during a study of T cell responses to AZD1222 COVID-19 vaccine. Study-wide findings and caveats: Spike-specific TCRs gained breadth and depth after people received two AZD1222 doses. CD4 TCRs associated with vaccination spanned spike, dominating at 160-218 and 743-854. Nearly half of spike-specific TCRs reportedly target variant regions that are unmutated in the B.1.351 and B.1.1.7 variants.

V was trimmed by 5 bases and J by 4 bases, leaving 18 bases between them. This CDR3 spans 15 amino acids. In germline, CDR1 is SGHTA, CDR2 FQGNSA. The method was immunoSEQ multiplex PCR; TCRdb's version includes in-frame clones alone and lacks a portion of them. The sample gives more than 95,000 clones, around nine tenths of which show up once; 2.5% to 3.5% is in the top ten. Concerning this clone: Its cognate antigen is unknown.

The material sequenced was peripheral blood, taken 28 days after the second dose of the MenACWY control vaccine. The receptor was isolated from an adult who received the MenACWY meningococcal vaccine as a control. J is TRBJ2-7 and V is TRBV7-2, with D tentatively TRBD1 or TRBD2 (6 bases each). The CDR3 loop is CASSIGGGGGYEQYF. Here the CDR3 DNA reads TGTGCCAGCAGCATTGGAGGAGGGGGTGGATACGAGCAGTACTTC.